This is a list of T cell receptor beta chains from one sample in a study of early T cells in non-severe SARS-CoV-2 infection. From the 5' RACE reads, TCRdb called clonotypes with MiXCR, one entry per CDR3 protein. Here the sample spans tens of thousands of distinct CDR3 sequences, 9.5% to 15% being singletons. Sequences were obtained from whole blood. The receptor set was obtained from an adult who was a healthcare worker with PCR-confirmed SARS-CoV-2 infection or an uninfected control (not recorded which). Both conserved end residues are part of each CDR3. Each record gives: V gene, clone size, J gene, CDR3 protein. Not all rows give a size; the values are once, few, many and, for expanded clones, a class.

TRBV18,many,TRBJ1-1,CASSPSLPRLGNTEAFF
TRBV10-1,many,TRBJ2-1,CASSDRDRGDNEQFF
TRBV29-1,many,TRBJ2-7,CSVGSGAFTYEQYF
TRBV5-6,-,TRBJ2-3,CASIRTPFTQYF
TRBV7-2,-,TRBJ1-2,CASSLLVTGVSNYGYTF
TRBV12-3/TRBV12-4,many,TRBJ2-1,CASSFVTPYNEQFF
TRBV30,-,TRBJ2-2,CAWRTGTNTGELFF
TRBV11-3,many,TRBJ1-5,CASSLALGGPLQPQHF
TRBV5-1,-,TRBJ2-1,CASSLGVGNEQFF
TRBV5-6,-,TRBJ2-4,CASSGGADKAGVGNIQYF
TRBV11-2,few,TRBJ1-1,CASSLRANTEAFF
TRBV5-1,many,TRBJ2-1,CASSLVPSDNNEQFF
TRBV7-2,few,TRBJ2-7,CASSSYPGGPYEQYF
TRBV2,-,TRBJ2-1,CASSPWLSSYNEQFF
TRBV7-9,many,TRBJ2-1,CASSLNGGTLDEQFF
TRBV2,many,TRBJ2-1,CASSKLAGGVEQFF
TRBV7-8,many,TRBJ1-1,CASSLGRGTTEAFF
TRBV20-1,few,TRBJ2-3,CSARGRGRDTQYF
TRBV12-5,many,TRBJ2-5,CASGLVLGQVNQETQYF
TRBV20-1,few,TRBJ1-1,CSARGRAGVNTEAFF
TRBV25-1,many,TRBJ2-4,CASSELQGRNIQYF
TRBV7-9,-,TRBJ2-2,CASSSRFGDTRWELFF
TRBV6-5,many,TRBJ1-4,CASSYGLGSTNEKLFF